The rows below give T cell receptor beta chains drawn from one sample of a study of blood T cell repertoires in COVID-19. Method: immunoSEQ multiplex PCR; TCRdb's copy keeps in-frame clones and lacks some. The sample contains some 96,000 clones, 85% of which appear only once. Sequenced material: peripheral blood. The receptors originated from a human donor in a cohort sampled during active COVID-19. The CDR3 runs from the conserved cysteine through the conserved F or W. Each record gives: V gene, J gene, D gene, clone size, CDR3 DNA, CDR3 protein. D genes are given only for firm matches. Clone size, where shown, is once, few, many, or a class for clones that have expanded.

V: TRBV5-6; J: TRBJ1-5; D: NA; size: NA; DNA: TGTGCCAGCAGCTTGGCAGGGGTCACGTCGAGAAATCAGCCCCAGCATTTT; CDR3: CASSLAGVTSRNQPQHF
V: TRBV10-3; J: TRBJ1-2; D: TRBD1; size: NA; DNA: TGTGCCATCAGTGAGAGGGGACAGGGTAGGGGCTACACCTTC; CDR3: CAISERGQGRGYTF
V: TRBV7-6; J: TRBJ2-5; D: TRBD2; size: NA; DNA: TGTGCCAGCAGCGAAAACGGACTAGCGGGGGGAGAGACCCAGTACTTC; CDR3: CASSENGLAGGETQYF
V: TRBV6-2/TRBV6-3; J: TRBJ1-1; D: NA; size: NA; DNA: TGTGCCAACAGTTACGAGAGAAACACTGAAGCTTTCTTT; CDR3: CANSYERNTEAFF
V: TRBV29-1; J: TRBJ2-3; D: TRBD2; size: NA; DNA: TGCAGCGTTAGGACTAGCGGTACGCAGTATTTT; CDR3: CSVRTSGTQYF
V: TRBV6-2/TRBV6-3; J: TRBJ2-3; D: NA; size: NA; DNA: TGTGCCAGCAGCGACTTCCTGCCCCAGTATTTT; CDR3: CASSDFLPQYF
V: TRBV5-4; J: TRBJ2-7; D: TRBD1; size: NA; DNA: TGTGCCAGCAGCGTGGACAGGGGCCCCTACGAGCAGTACTTC; CDR3: CASSVDRGPYEQYF
V: TRBV19; J: TRBJ2-4; D: NA; size: once; DNA: TGTGCCAGTAGTCCCGGTCCTCTAGCCAAAAACATTCAGTACTTC; CDR3: CASSPGPLAKNIQYF
V: TRBV4-1; J: TRBJ2-6; D: NA; size: NA; DNA: TGCGCCAGCAGCCAGGGGCAAGGCTCTGGGGCCAACGTCCTGACTTTC; CDR3: CASSQGQGSGANVLTF
V: TRBV7-9; J: TRBJ1-6; D: NA; size: NA; DNA: TGTGCCACCCCGCGGGCCGTAGGGTATAATTCACCCCTCCACTTT; CDR3: CATPRAVGYNSPLHF
V: TRBV7-8; J: TRBJ1-2; D: NA; size: NA; DNA: TGTGCCAGCAGCCCGACAGCCCTCACTAACTATGGCTACACCTTC; CDR3: CASSPTALTNYGYTF
V: TRBV27; J: TRBJ1-4; D: NA; size: NA; DNA: TGTGCCAGCAGCTGGGGAAAAGGGGGTCCTAATGAAAAACTGTTTTTT; CDR3: CASSWGKGGPNEKLFF
V: TRBV14; J: TRBJ2-1; D: TRBD2; size: NA; DNA: TGTGCCAGCAGAGGAGCGGGAGGCTCCTACAATGAGCAGTTCTTC; CDR3: CASRGAGGSYNEQFF
V: TRBV6-5; J: TRBJ2-5; D: TRBD2; size: once; DNA: TGTGCCAGCAGTTACCGGGGGAGGGTGCAAGAGACCCAGTACTTC; CDR3: CASSYRGRVQETQYF
V: TRBV21-1; J: TRBJ1-1; D: NA; size: NA; DNA: TGTGCCAGCAGCATAAAGGAGGGTAGAGGACCAGGCGCGAACACTGAAGCTTTCTTT; CDR3: CASSIKEGRGPGANTEAFF
V: TRBV6-6; J: TRBJ2-3; D: NA; size: NA; DNA: TGTGCCAGCAGTGGATCAGTTTTAGTGACAGGGAGGGATACGCAGTATTTT; CDR3: CASSGSVLVTGRDTQYF
V: TRBV7-9; J: TRBJ2-1; D: TRBD1; size: NA; DNA: TGTGCCAGCTACCGGGACAGTGCTTACAATGAGCAGTTCTTC; CDR3: CASYRDSAYNEQFF
V: TRBV5-6; J: TRBJ2-1; D: TRBD2; size: NA; DNA: TGTGCCAGCAGCTTAGGAGCGGGGGGGCACAATGAGCAGTTCTTC; CDR3: CASSLGAGGHNEQFF
V: TRBV5-1; J: TRBJ2-3; D: TRBD1; size: NA; DNA: TGCGCCAGCAGCCCAGGGACAGGAGGCCCAGATACGCAGTATTTT; CDR3: CASSPGTGGPDTQYF
V: TRBV9; J: TRBJ1-2; D: NA; size: NA; DNA: TGTGCCAGCAGCGGAGGGTTCTATGGCTACACCTTC; CDR3: CASSGGFYGYTF
V: TRBV10-3; J: TRBJ2-7; D: TRBD1; size: NA; DNA: TGTGCCATCAGGGGGACAGGGGGTGGAAGCTCCTACGAGCAGTACTTC; CDR3: CAIRGTGGGSSYEQYF
V: TRBV19; J: TRBJ2-1; D: NA; size: NA; DNA: TGTGCCAGTAGTATGATTGGGTACGGGAAGAATGAGCAGTTCTTC; CDR3: CASSMIGYGKNEQFF
V: TRBV27; J: TRBJ1-6; D: NA; size: NA; DNA: TGTGCCAGCAGTTCAGTACAGTCCTATAATTCACCCCTCCACTTT; CDR3: CASSSVQSYNSPLHF
V: TRBV11-2; J: TRBJ1-1; D: NA; size: NA; DNA: TGTGCCAGCAGCTTAGGAGGAGGGCCCACTGAAGCTTTCTTT; CDR3: CASSLGGGPTEAFF
V: TRBV11-3; J: TRBJ2-1; D: NA; size: NA; DNA: TGTGCCAGCAGCTCATCGGGCCAGGGCCGCAATGAGCAGTTCTTC; CDR3: CASSSSGQGRNEQFF
V: TRBV6-6; J: TRBJ1-3; D: NA; size: NA; DNA: TGTGCCAGCAGCCCAGGGACTGCTGGAAACACCATATATTTT; CDR3: CASSPGTAGNTIYF
V: TRBV5-6; J: TRBJ2-7; D: NA; size: few; DNA: TGTGCCAGCAGCTTCGCTAGCGACTACGAGCAGTACTTC; CDR3: CASSFASDYEQYF
V: TRBV11-2; J: TRBJ2-3; D: NA; size: NA; DNA: TGTGCCAGCAGCCCCACTAGCCTCCCAGATACGCAGTATTTT; CDR3: CASSPTSLPDTQYF
V: TRBV10-1; J: TRBJ1-1; D: NA; size: NA; DNA: TGCGCCAGCAGTGAGCAGGGGAACACTGAAGCTTTCTTT; CDR3: CASSEQGNTEAFF
V: TRBV7-9; J: TRBJ1-1; D: NA; size: once; DNA: TGTGCCAGCAGCTTCCTCTCTGAAGCTTTCTTT; CDR3: CASSFLSEAFF
V: TRBV6-5; J: TRBJ1-2; D: NA; size: NA; DNA: TGTGCCAGCAGTCCACGCGGGACTTATGGCTACACCTTC; CDR3: CASSPRGTYGYTF
V: TRBV9; J: TRBJ2-7; D: NA; size: NA; DNA: TGTGCCAGCAGCGTAGAGGCCAGGGGCGAGCAGTACTTC; CDR3: CASSVEARGEQYF
V: TRBV19; J: TRBJ1-2; D: TRBD1; size: NA; DNA: TGTGCCAGTAGTAGGGGACAGGGATTTATATTCAATGGCTACACCTTC; CDR3: CASSRGQGFIFNGYTF